The sample holds many counts of the clone carrying this TCR beta chain. Antigen unknown. The sample is drawn from a study of beta chain features in type 1 diabetes. Background on the study: Healthy donors, compared against patients, showed similar age, gender and cell yields. Summed over all samples, the examined sorted cells came to 85 million to 130 million.

Study results and caveats: TCRB CDR3 length was moderately but significantly reduced in all four CD4+ subsets of Type 1 diabetes patients.

Investigators reverse transcribed all isolated RNA, so they sequenced expressed TCRB transcripts. The method was immunoSEQ multiplex PCR; TCRdb's version includes in-frame clones alone and lacks a portion of them. The repertoire holds about 150,000 clones, with 7.5% to 8.5% as singletons. The origin of this receptor is a man aged 18 to 30 with type 1 diabetes. Sequenced material: central memory CD4+ T cells from blood.

CDR3 nucleotide sequence: TGTGCCAGCAGCACACTAGCGGGGAGCACAGATACGCAGTATTTT. The encoded protein is CASSTLAGSTDTQYF. The chain has TRBV7-2 and TRBJ2-3; 10 positions match TRBD2. Germline assignment: CDR1 SGHTA and CDR2 FQGNSA. Unmatched junction bases numbered 2, after V lost 5 bases and J lost 0 bases. The CDR3 runs to 15 residues.